Described below is a single T cell receptor beta chain sequence and its context. Its antigen remains unknown. All sequencing subjects had displayed CD8+CD57+ cell expansion on flow cytometry. The record originates from a study of CD8+CD57+ T cells in acquired aplastic anemia. Germline V gene lookup returns CDR1 LNHDA and CDR2 SQIVND (reference sequence). V dropped 6 bases and J dropped 6; count of bases not matched to a gene: 6. The length of the CDR3 is 14 residues. Profiling that covered TCR beta VDJ and CDR3 relied on genomic DNA as its template. TCRdb processed the reads anew with MiXCR; each CDR3 protein has one entry. The sample shows under 200,000 distinct CDR3 sequences, less than 50% of them seen only once. Study results and caveats: Patients and healthy controls showed no significant CD8+ Simpson's diversity difference.

The sample comprised sorted CD4+, CD8+, or CD8+CD57+ T cells (not recorded which) from PBMCs. The J gene is TRBJ2-3, the V gene TRBV19, with TRBD1 identical over 10 bases. This receptor was obtained from a human donor with aplastic anemia. The DNA of the CDR3 is TGTGCCAGTAGACTGACAGGGGGCGCTGATACGCAGTATTTT. Translation: CASRLTGGADTQYF.